This T cell receptor beta chain was sequenced for a study of cytomegalovirus exposure and HLA in healthy donors. Whole-study context: Genetic ancestry analysis placed around 76% of the roughly 400 donors that were genotyped in the Caucasian-associated cluster.

Study findings and constraints: Reports state that TCR beta sequences accurately predicted most subjects' HLA-A and HLA-B alleles.

Use of 60 Vbeta and 13 Jbeta primers characterized the PCR. Only in-frame clones appear in the TCRdb table, and some are missing; sequencing was by immunoSEQ multiplex PCR. The sample includes some 220,000 clones, 85% of them seen just once. As for this clone: The antigen remains undetermined.

The V and J ends lost 0 bases and 6 bases, in that order; junction bases with no gene match: 1. CDR3 size: 15 residues. Per the germline V gene, CDR1 is LNHDA and CDR2 is SQIVND (reference sequence). Sequencing input: PBMCs. The V and J genes are TRBV19 and TRBJ1-5; 11 nucleotides align to TRBD1. This clonotype was sampled from a girl aged 2 to 9 in good health and CMV-seronegative. The CDR3 here is CASSIEGTGGQPQHF. In DNA, the CDR3 is TGTGCCAGTAGTATAGAGGGGACAGGGGGTCAGCCCCAGCATTTT.